These 8 T cell receptor beta chains share one sample of origin, sequenced in a study of shared clonotypes between healthy human individuals. Sequencing used immunoSEQ multiplex PCR; TCRdb keeps in-frame clones, though not all of them. The sample lists hundreds of thousands of clones; just over 90% were seen once. Positively selected for CCR7, the CD45RO-negative cells used as naive CD8 cells excluded terminally differentiated effector memory CD45RA+ cells. The sequenced sample was naive CD8+ T cells sorted from blood. The receptor source for this set is a man aged 25-45 years in good health.

The J gene is TRBJ2-2, the V gene TRBV5-4; 11 positions agree with TRBD2. CDR3 size: 15 residues. Germline values: CDR1 SGHNT, CDR2 YYREEE (reference sequence). J lost 14 bases, V lost 5 bases, and 14 bases had no gene match. CDR3 DNA: TGTGCCAGCAGAACGGGACTAGCGGAGCCCCTCAACCTGTTTTTT. Protein product: CASRTGLAEPLNLFF.

The J gene is TRBJ2-7, the V gene TRBV7-9; TRBD2 aligns across 8 bases. Losses at the gene ends were 1 base for V and 2 bases for J; bases not matched to a gene: 4. Germline loops: CDR1 SEHNR, CDR2 FQNEAQ (reference sequence). The CDR3 is 15 amino acids. The CDR3 region has the DNA TGTGCCAGCAGCTTAGAGGCGGGAGGTGCCTACGAGCAGTACTTC. It specifies CASSLEAGGAYEQYF.

The chain combines TRBV21-1 with TRBJ2-7; TRBD1 is the table's D call and was not checked against the DNA. TRBV21-1 is a recognized pseudogene. The CDR3 contains 15 residues. CDR3 in amino acids: CASSARQNVSYEQYF. CDR3 in DNA: TGTGCCAGCAGCGCTCGACAGAATGTCTCCTACGAGCAGTACTTC.

The CDR3 protein is CASSLWSDGEETQYF. The CDR3 nucleotides are TGTGCCAGCAGTTTATGGTCGGACGGAGAAGAGACCCAGTACTTC. The chain couples TRBV28 to TRBJ2-5, with D unresolved. Germline V lookup: CDR1 MDHEN, CDR2 SYDVKM. V was clipped by 0 bases and J by 3 bases, with 11 bases between them. The CDR3 length is 15 residues. Supplemented by reference TRBV28 and TRBJ2-5, the full variable domain reads DVKVTQSSRYLVKRTGEKVFLECVQDMDHENMFWYRQDPGLGLRLIYFSYDVKMKEKGDIPEGYSVSREKKERFSLILESASTNQTSMYLCASSLWSDGEETQYFGPGTRLLVL.

This rearrangement joins TRBV7-9 to TRBJ2-1; 9 bases map to TRBD2. CDR3 length: 16 residues. Germline loops: CDR1 SEHNR, CDR2 FQNEAQ (reference sequence). The junction had 13 bases not matched to a gene; V was cut back by 4 bases and J by 9 bases. CDR3 loop: CASSSGAVAGVPEQFF. Here the CDR3 DNA reads TGTGCCAGCAGCTCCGGGGCTGTAGCGGGAGTCCCTGAGCAGTTCTTC.

The V and J genes are TRBV7-9 and TRBJ2-3, with 8 bases that match TRBD1. The CDR3 is 13 amino acids. CDR1 SEHNR and CDR2 FQNEAQ come from the germline V gene (reference sequence). The ends lost 6 bases at V and 6 bases at J; junction bases unmatched: 5. The CDR3 bases are TGTGCCAGCAGGTACACAGGGGGGGATACGCAGTATTTT. This encodes CASRYTGGDTQYF. The full variable domain, with the rest looked up from reference TRBV7-9 and TRBJ2-3, is DTGVSQNPRHKITKRGQNVTFRCDPISEHNRLYWYRQTLGQGPEFLTYFQNEAQLEKSRLLSDRFSAERPKGSFSTLEIQRTEQGDSAMYLCASRYTGGDTQYFGPGTRLTVL.

The rearrangement uses TRBV11-3 and TRBJ2-1; D possibly corresponds to TRBD1 (6 bases). This CDR3 contains 16 residues. Germline loops: CDR1 SGHNT, CDR2 YENEEA. Trimming took off 4 bases at V and 5 bases at J, with 18 bases between the two ends. This CDR3 is CASSWPPGHPDNEQFF. DNA for the CDR3: TGTGCCAGCAGCTGGCCACCGGGACACCCGGACAATGAGCAGTTCTTC.

V is TRBV7-9 and J is TRBJ2-7; 12 bases are a match to TRBD2. V lost 5 bases to trimming and J lost 4 bases; unmatched junction nucleotides: 6. CDR1 SEHNR and CDR2 FQNEAQ come from the germline V gene (reference sequence). The CDR3 has 15 amino acids. Written as DNA, the CDR3 is TGTGCCAGCAGCGAGACTAGCGGGAGTAGTTACGAGCAGTACTTC. Protein sequence: CASSETSGSSYEQYF.